This entry is about one TCR beta chain. Its antigen is not identified. The CDR3 sequence is 14 residues long. Germline CDR1 reads MNHEY; CDR2 reads SMNVEV (reference sequence). The J segment lost 5 bases and the V segment lost 3 bases, leaving 4 bases of the junction unmatched. The sample belongs to a study of Ad26.COV2.S vaccination and SARS-CoV-2 variants. Overall study context: In the study, Ad26.COV2.S was injected intramuscularly once, or twice 56 days apart. Study-level findings and limits: People who got the vaccine had more spike-specific TCR breadth than people who got placebo.

Treatment of the sample: around 19 received Ad26.COV2.S at low or high dose, single or two shots; about 5 received placebo; per-sample allocation not given. Collection of the samples took place on day 63 after the first injection of vaccine or placebo. The protocol was immunoSEQ multiplex PCR, while the TCRdb copy is restricted to in-frame clones and leaves out a portion. The data contain hundreds of thousands of clones, 87% of them singletons. Source: peripheral blood, taken in a trial of Ad26.COV2.S vaccine versus placebo. The source of this sequence is a person aged 18 to 65 who received the Ad26.COV2.S COVID-19 vaccine or a placebo. The chain is built from TRBV27 and TRBJ1-1; TRBD1 matches at 9 bases. For the CDR3, the DNA is TGTGCCAGCAGTTTTGGAGGGACAGGGACTGAAGCTTTCTTT. The encoded protein is CASSFGGTGTEAFF.